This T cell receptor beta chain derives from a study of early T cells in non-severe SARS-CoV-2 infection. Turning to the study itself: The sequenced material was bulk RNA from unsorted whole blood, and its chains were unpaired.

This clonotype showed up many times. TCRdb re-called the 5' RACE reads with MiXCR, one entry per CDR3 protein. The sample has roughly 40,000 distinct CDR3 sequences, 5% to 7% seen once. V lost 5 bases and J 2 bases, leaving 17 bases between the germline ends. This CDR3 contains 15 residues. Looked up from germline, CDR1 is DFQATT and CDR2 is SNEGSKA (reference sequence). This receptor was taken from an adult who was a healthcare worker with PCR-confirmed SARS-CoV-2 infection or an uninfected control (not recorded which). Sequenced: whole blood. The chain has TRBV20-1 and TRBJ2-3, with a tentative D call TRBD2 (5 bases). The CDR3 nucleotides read TGCAGTGCTTTCCGGACTCTTGACCACACAGATACGCAGTATTTT. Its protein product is CSAFRTLDHTDTQYF.